This passage covers 20 T cell receptor beta chains from one sample sequenced in a study of cytomegalovirus exposure and HLA in healthy donors. PCR primers comprised 60 Vbeta and 13 Jbeta primers. Here immunoSEQ multiplex PCR was the method, and the copy in TCRdb shows in-frame clones only, minus some. The table has about 180,000 clones, just under 80% seen once. Sample: PBMCs. Receptor source: a woman aged 50 to 65 in good health and CMV-seropositive.

V gene TRBV5-6 combines with J gene TRBJ1-2; 7 nucleotides match TRBD1. The CDR3 is 14 residues long. Losses at the gene ends were 4 bases for V and 5 bases for J; bases not matched to a gene: 8. The V gene's germline CDR1 is SGHDT and CDR2 YYEEEE. CDR3 loop: CASSGLDRLYGYTF. The CDR3, as DNA: TGTGCCAGCAGCGGGCTGGACAGGCTTTATGGCTACACCTTC.

The genes are TRBV7-3 and TRBJ2-1, with 8 bases identical to TRBD1. Germline V gene sequence: CDR1 SGHTA, CDR2 FQGTGA. The J segment lost 9 bases and the V segment lost 5 bases, leaving 12 bases of the junction unmatched. The CDR3 extends over 15 amino acids. CDR3 protein: CASSPGAGGMAEQFF. The CDR3 nucleotides read TGTGCCAGCAGCCCGGGGGCAGGGGGCATGGCTGAGCAGTTCTTC.

This clone showed up just once. The rearrangement joins TRBV5-1 to TRBJ2-7; D is unresolved. Looked up from germline, CDR1 is SGHRS and CDR2 is YFSETQ. The germline V and J ends were trimmed by 1 base and 0 bases, with 11 bases remaining between them. This CDR3 contains 15 residues. The CDR3 nucleotides are TGCGCCAGCAGCTTGAGTCCCCAGTTCTCCTACGAGCAGTACTTC. Protein: CASSLSPQFSYEQYF.

This chain connects TRBV5-5 to TRBJ1-6; 11 bases are shared with TRBD1. The V gene's germline CDR1 is SGHKS and CDR2 YYEKEE (reference sequence). This CDR3 spans 15 amino acids. After removal of 2 bases from V and 6 bases from J, the junction contained 1 base not matched to a gene. DNA of the CDR3: TGTGCCAGCAGCTTCGGGACAGGGGGTAATTCACCCCTCCACTTT. Its protein is CASSFGTGGNSPLHF. Variable domain in full (rest from reference TRBV5-5 and TRBJ1-6): DAGVTQSPTHLIKTRGQQVTLRCSPISGHKSVSWYQQVLGQGPQFIFQYYEKEERGRGNFPDRFSARQFPNYSSELNVNALLLGDSALYLCASSFGTGGNSPLHFGNGTRLTVT.

The chain joins TRBV6-1 to TRBJ1-5; 7 bases align to TRBD1. V gave up 6 bases and J gave up 0 bases; unmatched junction bases: 5. The CDR3 spans 15 residues. CDR1 and CDR2 from the germline V gene are MNHNS and SASEGT. The CDR3 here is CASRGDSYSNQPQHF. The CDR3 DNA reads TGTGCCAGCAGGGGGGACAGCTATAGCAATCAGCCCCAGCATTTT.

This clone has just a few counts. The genes are TRBV29-1 and TRBJ1-1; 8 nucleotides agree with TRBD1. This CDR3 is 13 amino acids long. J gave up 4 bases and V 5 bases, and 6 bases lay outside the gene matches. Germline V gene sequence: CDR1 SQVTM, CDR2 ANQGSEA. CDR3 protein: CSVRAGQVTEAFF. As DNA, the CDR3 is TGCAGCGTTCGAGCGGGACAGGTCACTGAAGCTTTCTTT. Full variable domain (remainder filled in from reference TRBV29-1 and TRBJ1-1): SAVISQKPSRDICQRGTSLTIQCQVDSQVTMMFWYRQQPGQSLTLIATANQGSEATYESGFVIDKFPISRPNLTFSTLTVSNMSPEDSSIYLCSVRAGQVTEAFFGQGTRLTVV.

This chain joins TRBV18 and TRBJ1-2; unclear D gene. The CDR3 is 15 residues long. Between the trimmed V and J ends, which lost 3 bases and 1 base, there was a span of 12 bases. Germline CDR1 KGHSH, CDR2 LQKENI. The CDR3 protein is CASSPDPGNNYGYTF. In DNA, the CDR3 is TGTGCCAGCTCACCGGATCCGGGTAATAACTATGGCTACACCTTC.

The J gene is TRBJ1-5, the V gene TRBV11-3; no definite D call. Trimming took off 1 base at V and 0 bases at J, with 13 bases between the two ends. Germline V gives CDR1 SGHNT, CDR2 YENEEA. This CDR3 has 17 amino acids. CDR3 nucleotide sequence: TGTGCCAGCAGCTTAGTAACGGGATTCTATAGCAATCAGCCCCAGCATTTT. It yields the protein CASSLVTGFYSNQPQHF.

The chain has TRBV28 and TRBJ2-5; TRBD2 matches at 8 bases. Germline V gene data show CDR1 as MDHEN and CDR2 as SYDVKM. V lost 6 bases, J lost 2 bases, and 8 bases stayed unmatched. This CDR3 region has 15 residues. CDR3 amino acids: CASSYPGGGQETQYF. The CDR3 DNA follows: TGTGCCAGCAGCTACCCCGGCGGGGGGCAAGAGACCCAGTACTTC.

The chain joins TRBV30 to TRBJ2-1; 8 nucleotides agree with TRBD2. Germline lookup yields CDR1 GTSNPN and CDR2 SVGIG (reference sequence). This CDR3 spans 16 amino acids. The J segment lost 8 bases and the V segment lost 1 base, leaving 13 bases of the junction unmatched. The CDR3 protein is CAWSAVNSRGAYEQFF. The CDR3 DNA reads as TGTGCCTGGAGTGCGGTCAATTCGCGGGGGGCATATGAGCAGTTCTTC. Using reference TRBV30 and TRBJ2-1 for the parts outside the CDR3, the full variable domain is SQTIHQWPATLVQPVGSPLSLECTVEGTSNPNLYWYRQAAGRGLQLLFYSVGIGQISSEVPQNLSASRPQDRQFILSSKKLLLSDSGFYLCAWSAVNSRGAYEQFFGPGTRLTVL.

The chain recombines TRBV2 with TRBJ1-4; D uncertain. CDR1 and CDR2 (germline): SNHLY, FYNNEI. The germline V and J ends were trimmed by 1 base and 0 bases, with 6 bases remaining between them. CDR3 length equals 15 residues. The CDR3 loop reads CASSEGGATNEKLFF. The CDR3 DNA reads as TGTGCCAGCAGTGAAGGCGGAGCAACTAATGAAAAACTGTTTTTT.

The J gene is TRBJ1-4, the V gene TRBV30, with 7 bases aligning to TRBD1. This CDR3 contains 13 residues. J gave up 5 bases and V 4 bases, and 4 bases lay outside the gene matches. Germline loops: CDR1 GTSNPN, CDR2 SVGIG (reference sequence). The CDR3 nucleotides are TGTGCCTGGACAGGGGGACTGAATGAAAAACTGTTTTTT. Amino acid sequence: CAWTGGLNEKLFF. Supplemented by reference TRBV30 and TRBJ1-4, the full variable domain reads SQTIHQWPATLVQPVGSPLSLECTVEGTSNPNLYWYRQAAGRGLQLLFYSVGIGQISSEVPQNLSASRPQDRQFILSSKKLLLSDSGFYLCAWTGGLNEKLFFGSGTQLSVL.

The chain uses TRBV28 and TRBJ1-5; 8 nucleotides line up with TRBD1. The CDR3 has 19 amino acids. Looked up from germline, CDR1 is MDHEN and CDR2 is SYDVKM. Germline trimming cut 6 bases from V and 3 bases from J; bases unmatched to any gene: 19. The CDR3 reads CASSPPDREGPKNNQPQHF. Here the CDR3 DNA reads TGTGCCAGCAGCCCACCGGACAGGGAAGGGCCAAAAAACAATCAGCCCCAGCATTTT.

The chain has TRBV7-8 and TRBJ2-6; TRBD1 matches 9 bases. The V segment lost 5 bases and the J segment 1 base; nucleotides outside the gene matches: 6. Germline V gene lookup returns CDR1 SGHVS and CDR2 FQNEAQ. This CDR3 has 17 amino acids. CDR3 protein: CASSPGTGSSGANVLTF. In DNA, the CDR3 is TGTGCCAGCAGCCCCGGGACAGGGAGTTCTGGGGCCAACGTCCTGACTTTC.

The chain recombines TRBV5-1 with TRBJ1-2; TRBD1 is a possible D gene (6 bases). Trimming removed 1 base at V and 6 bases at J, with 13 bases between. The germline CDR1 and CDR2 sequences are SGHRS and YFSETQ. The CDR3 contains 14 residues. In nucleotides, the CDR3 is TGCGCCAGCAGCTTGCAAGGGGACAAGAATGGCTACACCTTC. It yields the protein CASSLQGDKNGYTF.

The V and J genes are TRBV19 and TRBJ1-5; TRBD1 might be the D (5 bases). Looked up from germline, CDR1 is LNHDA and CDR2 is SQIVND (reference sequence). The CDR3 loop spans 14 amino acids. V was clipped by 3 bases and J by 7 bases, with 13 bases between them. DNA of the CDR3: TGTGCCAGTAGTATGGTGGACATTGGCCAGCCCCAGCATTTT. Residues: CASSMVDIGQPQHF.

The rearrangement joins TRBV29-1 to TRBJ1-2; D possibly corresponds to TRBD1 (6 bases). The CDR3 totals 15 residues. Trimming took off 4 bases at V and 0 bases at J, with 15 bases between the two ends. Germline lookup yields CDR1 SQVTM and CDR2 ANQGSEA. DNA of the CDR3: TGCAGCGTTGTGGTGGGGGCTATTACTAACTATGGCTACACCTTC. This encodes CSVVVGAITNYGYTF.

For the CDR3, the DNA is TGTGCCAGCAGCCTCAACAATTGGTTGGACACTGAAGCTTTCTTT. This translates into CASSLNNWLDTEAFF. This chain connects TRBV6-1 to TRBJ1-1, with D unresolved. V lost 6 bases and J lost 3, with 17 bases in between. The germline CDR1 and CDR2 sequences are MNHNS and SASEGT. The length of the CDR3 is 15 residues.

This chain links TRBV5-1 with TRBJ2-2, with TRBD1 matching 9 bases. V trimming: 2 bases; J trimming: 1 base; junction bases outside the gene matches: 3. The CDR3 extends over 16 amino acids. The V gene's germline CDR1 is SGHRS and CDR2 YFSETQ. Here the CDR3 DNA reads TGCGCCAGCAGCTTCTCGACAGGGGGGAACACCGGGGAGCTGTTTTTT. Its translation is CASSFSTGGNTGELFF.

The chain combines TRBV19 with TRBJ1-2; tentatively, D is TRBD1 (6 bases). CDR1 is LNHDA, CDR2 SQIVND, per germline (reference sequence). Trimming stripped 2 bases from V and 8 bases from J, with 12 bases between. The CDR3 covers 13 residues. The CDR3, as DNA: TGTGCCAGTAGTATATCGCACAGGGAAGGCTACACCTTC. The encoded protein is CASSISHREGYTF.